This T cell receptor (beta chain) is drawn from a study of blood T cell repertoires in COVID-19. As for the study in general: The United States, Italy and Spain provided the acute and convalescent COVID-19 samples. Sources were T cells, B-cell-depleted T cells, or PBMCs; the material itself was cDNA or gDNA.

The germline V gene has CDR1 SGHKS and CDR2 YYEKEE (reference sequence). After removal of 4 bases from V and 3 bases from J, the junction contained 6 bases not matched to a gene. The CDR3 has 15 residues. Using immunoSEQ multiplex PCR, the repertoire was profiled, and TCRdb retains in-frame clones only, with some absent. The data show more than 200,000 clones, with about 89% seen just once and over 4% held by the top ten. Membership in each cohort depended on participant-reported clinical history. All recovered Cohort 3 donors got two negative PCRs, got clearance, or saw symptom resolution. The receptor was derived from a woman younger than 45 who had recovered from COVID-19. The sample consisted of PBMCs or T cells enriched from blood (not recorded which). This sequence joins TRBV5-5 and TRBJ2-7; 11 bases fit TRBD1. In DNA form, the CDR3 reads TGTGCCAGCAGCGCCCCCGGGACAGGGGGCTACGAGCAGTACTTC. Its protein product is CASSAPGTGGYEQYF.